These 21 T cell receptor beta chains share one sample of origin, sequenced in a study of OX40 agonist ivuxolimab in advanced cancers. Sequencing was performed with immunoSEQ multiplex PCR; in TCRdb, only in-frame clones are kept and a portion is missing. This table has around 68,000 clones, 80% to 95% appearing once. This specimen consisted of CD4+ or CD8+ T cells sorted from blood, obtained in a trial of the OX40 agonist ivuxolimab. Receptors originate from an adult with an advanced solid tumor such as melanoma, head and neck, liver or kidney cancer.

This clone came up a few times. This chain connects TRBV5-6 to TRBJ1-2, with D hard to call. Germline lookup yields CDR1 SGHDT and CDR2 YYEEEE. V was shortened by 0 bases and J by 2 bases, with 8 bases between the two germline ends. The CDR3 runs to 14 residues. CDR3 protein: CASSLGGSNYGYTF. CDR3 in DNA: TGTGCCAGCAGCTTGGGAGGCAGCAACTATGGCTACACCTTC.

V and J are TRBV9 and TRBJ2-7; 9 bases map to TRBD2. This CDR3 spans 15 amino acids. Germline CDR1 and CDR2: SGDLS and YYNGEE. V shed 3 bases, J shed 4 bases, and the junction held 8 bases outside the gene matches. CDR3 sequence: CASSEGSGGIYEQYF. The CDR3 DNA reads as TGTGCCAGCAGCGAAGGAAGCGGGGGGATATACGAGCAGTACTTC.

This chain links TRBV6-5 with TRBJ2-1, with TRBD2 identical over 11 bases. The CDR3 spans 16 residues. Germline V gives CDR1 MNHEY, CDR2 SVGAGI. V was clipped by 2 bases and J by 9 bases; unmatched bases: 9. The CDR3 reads CASSYVGSGRATEQFF. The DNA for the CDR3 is TGTGCCAGCAGTTACGTTGGTAGCGGGAGGGCCACTGAGCAGTTCTTC.

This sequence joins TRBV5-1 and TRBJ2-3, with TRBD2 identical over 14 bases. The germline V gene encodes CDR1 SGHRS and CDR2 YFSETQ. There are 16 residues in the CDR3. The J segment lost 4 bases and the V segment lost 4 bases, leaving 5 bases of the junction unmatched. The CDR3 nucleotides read TGCGCCAGCAGCAGGACTAGCGGGGGGTTGGCAGATACGCAGTATTTT. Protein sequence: CASSRTSGGLADTQYF.

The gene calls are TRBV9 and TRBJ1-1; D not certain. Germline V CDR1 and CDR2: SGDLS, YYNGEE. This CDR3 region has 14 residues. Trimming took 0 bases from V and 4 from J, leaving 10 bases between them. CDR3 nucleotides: TGTGCCAGCAGCGTAGCTAACAGCCTCACTGAAGCTTTCTTT. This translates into CASSVANSLTEAFF.

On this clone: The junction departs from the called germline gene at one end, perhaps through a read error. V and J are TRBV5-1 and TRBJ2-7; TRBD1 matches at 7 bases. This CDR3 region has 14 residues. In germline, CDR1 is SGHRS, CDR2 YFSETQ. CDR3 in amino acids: CASSAYRGGLEQYF. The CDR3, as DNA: TGTGCCAGCAGCGCCTACAGGGGTGGCCTCGAGCAGTACTTC.

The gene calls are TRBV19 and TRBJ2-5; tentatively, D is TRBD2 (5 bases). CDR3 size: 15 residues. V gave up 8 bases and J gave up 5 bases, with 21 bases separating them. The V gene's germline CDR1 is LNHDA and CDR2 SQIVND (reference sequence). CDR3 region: CASSPKGLAAETQYF. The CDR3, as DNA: TGTGCCAGTTCCCCAAAAGGGCTAGCCGCGGAGACCCAGTACTTC. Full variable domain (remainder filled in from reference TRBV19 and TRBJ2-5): DGGITQSPKYLFRKEGQNVTLSCEQNLNHDAMYWYRQDPGQGLRLIYYSQIVNDFQKGDIAEGYSVSREKKESFPLTVTSAQKNPTAFYLCASSPKGLAAETQYFGPGTRLLVL.

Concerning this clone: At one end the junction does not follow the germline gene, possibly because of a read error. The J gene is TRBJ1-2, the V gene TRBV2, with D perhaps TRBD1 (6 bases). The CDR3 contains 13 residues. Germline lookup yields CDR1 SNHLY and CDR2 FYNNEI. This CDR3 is CASSVPLIQGSSF. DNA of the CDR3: TGTGCCAGCAGCGTCCCCTTAATACAGGGCTCATCCTTC. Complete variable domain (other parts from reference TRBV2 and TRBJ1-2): EPEVTQTPSHQVTQMGQEVILRCVPISNHLYFYWYRQILGQKVEFLVSFYNNEISEKSEIFDDQFSVERPDGSNFTLKIRSTKLEDSAMYFCASSVPLIQGSSFGSGTRLTVV.

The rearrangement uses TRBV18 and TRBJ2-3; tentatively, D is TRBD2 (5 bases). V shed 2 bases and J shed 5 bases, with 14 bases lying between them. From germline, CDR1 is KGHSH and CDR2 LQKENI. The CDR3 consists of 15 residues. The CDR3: CASSPFTGLEDTQYF. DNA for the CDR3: TGTGCCAGCTCACCATTTACGGGATTGGAAGATACGCAGTATTTT.

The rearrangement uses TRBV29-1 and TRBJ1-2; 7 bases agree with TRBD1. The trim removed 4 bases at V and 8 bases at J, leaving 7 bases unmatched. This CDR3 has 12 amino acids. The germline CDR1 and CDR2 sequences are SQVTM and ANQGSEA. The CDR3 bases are TGCAGCGTTGCAACAGGGGTAAGGGGCTACACCTTC. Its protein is CSVATGVRGYTF.

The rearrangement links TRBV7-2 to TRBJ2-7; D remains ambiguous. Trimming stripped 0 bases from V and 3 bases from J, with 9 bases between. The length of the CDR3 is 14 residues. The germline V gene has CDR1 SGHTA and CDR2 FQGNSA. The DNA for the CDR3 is TGTGCCAGCAGCTTAGCGGGCAGGCACTACGAGCAGTACTTC. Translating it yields CASSLAGRHYEQYF.

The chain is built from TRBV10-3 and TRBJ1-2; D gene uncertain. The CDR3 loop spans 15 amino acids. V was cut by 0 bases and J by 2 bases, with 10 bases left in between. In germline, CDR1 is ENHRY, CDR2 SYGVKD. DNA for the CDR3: TGTGCCATCAGTGAGTCAGGAGAGGGCAACTATGGCTACACCTTC. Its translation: CAISESGEGNYGYTF.

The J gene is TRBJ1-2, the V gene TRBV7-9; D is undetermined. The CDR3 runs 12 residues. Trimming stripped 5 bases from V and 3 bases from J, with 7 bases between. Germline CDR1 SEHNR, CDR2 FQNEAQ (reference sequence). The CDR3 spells CASSREDYGYTF. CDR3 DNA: TGTGCCAGCAGCCGAGAAGACTATGGCTACACCTTC.

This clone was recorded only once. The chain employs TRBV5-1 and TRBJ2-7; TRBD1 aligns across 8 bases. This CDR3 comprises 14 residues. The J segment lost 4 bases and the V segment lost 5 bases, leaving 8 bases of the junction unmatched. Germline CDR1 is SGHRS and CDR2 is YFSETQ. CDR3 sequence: CASSLDRAKYEQYF. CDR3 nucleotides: TGCGCCAGCAGTCTGGACAGGGCAAAATACGAGCAGTACTTC.

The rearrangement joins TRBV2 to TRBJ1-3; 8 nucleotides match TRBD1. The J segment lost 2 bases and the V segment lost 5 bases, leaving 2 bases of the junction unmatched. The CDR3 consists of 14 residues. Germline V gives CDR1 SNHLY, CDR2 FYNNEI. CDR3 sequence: CASSLDRAGNTIYF. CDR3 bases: TGTGCCAGCAGTTTGGACAGGGCTGGAAACACCATATATTTT.

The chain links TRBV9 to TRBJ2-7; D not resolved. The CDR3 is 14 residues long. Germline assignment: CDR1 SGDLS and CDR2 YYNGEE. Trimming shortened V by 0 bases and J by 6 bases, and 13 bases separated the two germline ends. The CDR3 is CASSVDPWGSEQYF. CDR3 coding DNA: TGTGCCAGCAGCGTAGACCCGTGGGGAAGCGAGCAGTACTTC. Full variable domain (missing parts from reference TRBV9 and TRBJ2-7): DSGVTQTPKHLITATGQRVTLRCSPRSGDLSVYWYQQSLDQGLQFLIQYYNGEERAKGNILERFSAQQFPDLHSELNLSSLELGDSALYFCASSVDPWGSEQYFGPGTRLTVT.

The CDR3: CASSLTHLRYNEQFF. CDR3 coding DNA: TGCGCCAGCAGCTTGACCCATCTGCGATACAATGAGCAGTTCTTC. The chain uses TRBV5-1 and TRBJ2-1; no clear D. The germline V gene has CDR1 SGHRS and CDR2 YFSETQ. This CDR3 is 15 amino acids long. V dropped 1 base and J dropped 4 bases, with 12 bases sitting between them.

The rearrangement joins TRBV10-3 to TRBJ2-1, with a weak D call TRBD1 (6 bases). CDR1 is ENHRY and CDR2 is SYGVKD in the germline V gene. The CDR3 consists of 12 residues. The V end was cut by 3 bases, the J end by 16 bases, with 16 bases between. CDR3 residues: CAISELPDRQFF. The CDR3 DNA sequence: TGTGCCATCAGTGAATTACCTGACAGGCAATTCTTC.

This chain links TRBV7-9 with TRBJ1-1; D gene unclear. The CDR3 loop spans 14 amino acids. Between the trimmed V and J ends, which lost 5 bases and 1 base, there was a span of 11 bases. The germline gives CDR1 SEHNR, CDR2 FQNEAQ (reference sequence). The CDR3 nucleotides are TGTGCCAGCAGCCTCCCGGAGAAGAACACTGAAGCTTTCTTT. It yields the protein CASSLPEKNTEAFF.

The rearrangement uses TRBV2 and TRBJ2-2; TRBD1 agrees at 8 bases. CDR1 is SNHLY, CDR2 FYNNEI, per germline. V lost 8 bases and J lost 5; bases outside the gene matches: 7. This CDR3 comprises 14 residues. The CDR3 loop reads CASQGALNTGELFF. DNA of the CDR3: TGTGCCAGCCAGGGGGCGTTGAATACCGGGGAGCTGTTTTTT.

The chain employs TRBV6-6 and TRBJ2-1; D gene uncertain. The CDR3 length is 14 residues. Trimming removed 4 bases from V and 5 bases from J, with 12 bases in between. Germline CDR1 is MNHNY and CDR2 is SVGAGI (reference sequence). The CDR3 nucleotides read TGTGCCAGCAGTTCCCCCGGCGGAAACAATGAGCAGTTCTTC. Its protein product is CASSSPGGNNEQFF.